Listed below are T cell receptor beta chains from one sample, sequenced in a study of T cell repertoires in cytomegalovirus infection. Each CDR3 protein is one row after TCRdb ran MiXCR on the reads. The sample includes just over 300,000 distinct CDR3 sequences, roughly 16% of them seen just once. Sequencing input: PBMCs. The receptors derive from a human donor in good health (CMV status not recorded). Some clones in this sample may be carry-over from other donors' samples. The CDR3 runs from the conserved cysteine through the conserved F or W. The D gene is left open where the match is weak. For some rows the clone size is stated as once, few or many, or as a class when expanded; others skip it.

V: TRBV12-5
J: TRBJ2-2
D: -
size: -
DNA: TGTGCTAGTGACTTTACAGAGGCCGGGGAGCTGTTTTTT
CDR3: CASDFTEAGELFF

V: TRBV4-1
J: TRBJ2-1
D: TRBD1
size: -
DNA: TGCGCCAGCAGCCCCGCGGGACAGGACAATGAGCAGTTCTTC
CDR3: CASSPAGQDNEQFF

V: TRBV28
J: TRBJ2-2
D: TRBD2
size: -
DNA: TGTGCCAGCAGAGTAGCGGGCACGAACACCGGGGAGCTGTTTTTT
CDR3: CASRVAGTNTGELFF

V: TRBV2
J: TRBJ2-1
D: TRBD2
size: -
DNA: TGTGCCAGCAGTTTAGAAACTAGCGGGGCCTACAATGAGCAGTTCTTC
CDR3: CASSLETSGAYNEQFF

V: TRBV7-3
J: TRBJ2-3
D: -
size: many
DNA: TGTGCCAGCAGCTCCGGGCCGCAAGGCACAGATACGCAGTATTTT
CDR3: CASSSGPQGTDTQYF

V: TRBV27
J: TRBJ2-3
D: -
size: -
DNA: TGTGCCAGCACCCACGTCGGTAGTCCCTTGGTCACAGATACGCAGTATTTT
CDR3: CASTHVGSPLVTDTQYF

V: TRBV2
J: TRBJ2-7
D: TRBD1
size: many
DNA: TGTGCCAGCAGCGGGGACAGATCCTACGAGCAGTACTTC
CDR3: CASSGDRSYEQYF

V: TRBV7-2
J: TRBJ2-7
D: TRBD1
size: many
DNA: TGTGCCAGCAGCGTCTTCAGGGGGCACTACGAGCAGTACTTC
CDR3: CASSVFRGHYEQYF

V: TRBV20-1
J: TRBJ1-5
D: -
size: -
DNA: TGCAGTGCCCAGGAGAGCAATCAGCCCCAGCATTTT
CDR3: CSAQESNQPQHF

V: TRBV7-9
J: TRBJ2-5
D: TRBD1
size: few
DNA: TGTGCCAGCAGCGACGGTGGACAGGTGGTAGAGACCCAGTACTTC
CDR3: CASSDGGQVVETQYF

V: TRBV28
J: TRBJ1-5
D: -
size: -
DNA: TGTGCCAGCAGTACAAACCGGGGCTGGCATTTT
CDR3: CASSTNRGWHF

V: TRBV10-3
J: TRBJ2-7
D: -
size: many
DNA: TGTGCCATCAGTGGCGAGGACGGATTCCCGGGGGAGCAGTACTTC
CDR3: CAISGEDGFPGEQYF

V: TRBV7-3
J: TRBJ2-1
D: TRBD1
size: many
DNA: TGTGCCAGCAGCTTAACGGGACAGGAGTACAATGAGCAGTTCTTC
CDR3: CASSLTGQEYNEQFF

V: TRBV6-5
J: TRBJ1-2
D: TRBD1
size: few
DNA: TGTGCCAGCAGTTACTCGGGACAGGGGGGATATGGCTACACCTTC
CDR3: CASSYSGQGGYGYTF

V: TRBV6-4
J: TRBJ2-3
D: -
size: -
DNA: TGTGCCAGCAGTACGTATGCGACAGATACGCAGTATTTT
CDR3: CASSTYATDTQYF

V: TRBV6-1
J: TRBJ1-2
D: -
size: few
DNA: TGTGCCAGCAGATCCCTTGGTGGCTACACCTTC
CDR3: CASRSLGGYTF

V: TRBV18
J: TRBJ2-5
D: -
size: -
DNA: TGTGCCAGCTCACTCCGGACACATAGACAAGAGACCCAGTACTTC
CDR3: CASSLRTHRQETQYF

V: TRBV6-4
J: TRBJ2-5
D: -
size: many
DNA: TGTGCCAGCAGTCCGCGAGCGGGTGTACAAGAGACCCAGTACTTC
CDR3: CASSPRAGVQETQYF

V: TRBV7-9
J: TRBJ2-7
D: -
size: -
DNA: TGTGCCAGCAGCTTAGGCCTGGGTGATTCCTACGAGCAGTACTTC
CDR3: CASSLGLGDSYEQYF